This T cell receptor beta chain was recorded in a study of blood T cell repertoires in COVID-19. On the study more broadly: COVID-19 samples collected from the United States, Italy and Spain covered acute and convalescent phases. PBMCs, B-cell-depleted T cells, or T cells were the source of the cDNA or gDNA that made up the material.

Per the original methods: By means of reference gene primer amplification, nucleated cell counts were estimated. The method was immunoSEQ multiplex PCR; TCRdb's version includes in-frame clones alone and lacks a portion of them. The V and J calls and clone size were taken over from that table, and D and trimming were inferred from the DNA. The sample has about 96,000 clones, about 88% seen once. Germline V gene lookup returns CDR1 SGDLS and CDR2 YYNGEE. CDR3 length equals 14 residues. With V trimmed by 5 bases and J by 4 bases, 5 bases remained unmatched. A word on this clone: Other DNA sequences in the sample encode the same CDR3.

Input material: peripheral blood. This TCR derives from a woman in her fifties or sixties with acute or convalescent COVID-19. The rearrangement joins TRBV9 to TRBJ1-5; TRBD1 matches at 8 bases. The CDR3 DNA reads TGTGCCAGCAGTCCCGGACAGGGAAATCAGCCCCAGCATTTT. Protein: CASSPGQGNQPQHF.